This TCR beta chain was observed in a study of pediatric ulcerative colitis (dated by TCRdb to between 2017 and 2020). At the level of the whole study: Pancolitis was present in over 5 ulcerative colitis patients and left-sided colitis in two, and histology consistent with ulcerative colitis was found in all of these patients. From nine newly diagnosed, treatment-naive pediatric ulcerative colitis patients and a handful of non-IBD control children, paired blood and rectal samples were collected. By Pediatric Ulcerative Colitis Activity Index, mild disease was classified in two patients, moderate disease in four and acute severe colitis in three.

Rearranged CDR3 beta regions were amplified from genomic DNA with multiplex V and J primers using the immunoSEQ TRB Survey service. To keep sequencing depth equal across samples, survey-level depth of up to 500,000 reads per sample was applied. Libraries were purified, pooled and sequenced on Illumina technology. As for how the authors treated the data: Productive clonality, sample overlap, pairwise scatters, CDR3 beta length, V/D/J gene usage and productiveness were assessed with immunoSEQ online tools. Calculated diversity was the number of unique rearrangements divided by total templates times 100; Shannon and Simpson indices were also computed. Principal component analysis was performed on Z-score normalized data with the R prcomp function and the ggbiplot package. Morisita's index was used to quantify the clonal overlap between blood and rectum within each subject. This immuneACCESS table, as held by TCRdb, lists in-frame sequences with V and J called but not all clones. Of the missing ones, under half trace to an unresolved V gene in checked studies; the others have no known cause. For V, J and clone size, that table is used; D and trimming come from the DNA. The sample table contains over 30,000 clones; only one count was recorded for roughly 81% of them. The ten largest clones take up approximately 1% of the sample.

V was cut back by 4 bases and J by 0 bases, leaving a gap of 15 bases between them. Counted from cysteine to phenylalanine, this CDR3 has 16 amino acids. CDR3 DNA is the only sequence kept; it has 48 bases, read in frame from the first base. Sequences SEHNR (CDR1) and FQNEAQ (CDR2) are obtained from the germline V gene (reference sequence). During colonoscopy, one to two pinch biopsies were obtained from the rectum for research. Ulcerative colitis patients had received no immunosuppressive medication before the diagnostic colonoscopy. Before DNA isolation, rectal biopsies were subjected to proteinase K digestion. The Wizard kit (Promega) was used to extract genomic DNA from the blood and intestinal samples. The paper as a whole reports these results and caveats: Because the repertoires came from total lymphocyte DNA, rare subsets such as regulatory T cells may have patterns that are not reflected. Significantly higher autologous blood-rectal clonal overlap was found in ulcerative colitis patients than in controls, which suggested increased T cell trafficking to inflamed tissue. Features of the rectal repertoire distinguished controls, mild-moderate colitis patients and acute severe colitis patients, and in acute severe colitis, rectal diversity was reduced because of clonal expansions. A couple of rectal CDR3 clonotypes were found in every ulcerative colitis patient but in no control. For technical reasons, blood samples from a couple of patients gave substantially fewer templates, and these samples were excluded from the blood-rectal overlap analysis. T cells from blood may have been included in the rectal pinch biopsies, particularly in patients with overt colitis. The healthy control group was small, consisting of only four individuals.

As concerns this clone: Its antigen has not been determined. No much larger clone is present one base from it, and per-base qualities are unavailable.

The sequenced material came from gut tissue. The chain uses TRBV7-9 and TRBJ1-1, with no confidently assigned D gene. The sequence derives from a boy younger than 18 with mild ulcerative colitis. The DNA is TGTGCCAGCAGCTCATTCGGTCTTGAACTGAACACTGAAGCTTTCTTT. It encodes CASSSFGLELNTEAFF.